Listed below are T cell receptor beta chains from one sample, sequenced in a study of blood T cells in healthy people across ages. MiXCR was run by TCRdb on the 5' RACE reads, yielding one entry per CDR3 protein. The table shows about 1 million distinct CDR3 sequences, with almost 25% occurring only once. The same sample was also studied in work on T cells of mothers and their children.

Sample: blood. These receptor sequences come from a girl aged 2 to 9 in good health. The CDR3 runs from the conserved cysteine through the conserved F or W. Fields, in order: clone size, D gene, J gene, V gene, CDR3 DNA, CDR3 protein. A D gene is named only where the DNA matches it firmly. Clone size is given for some rows only: seen once, a few or many times, or a class if the clone is expanded.

. | . | TRBJ2-5 | TRBV14 | TGTGCCAGCAGCCAAGTTTCCAGGGACGCAACCCAGTACTTC | CASSQVSRDATQYF
few | TRBD2 | TRBJ2-1 | TRBV28 | TGTGCCAGCAGTCCCGATCTAGCGGGAGGGGAAAATGAGCAGTTCTTC | CASSPDLAGGENEQFF
many | . | TRBJ2-5 | TRBV4-3 | TGCGCCAGCAGCCAAGACCGACTTGAGACCCAGTACTTC | CASSQDRLETQYF
few | TRBD1 | TRBJ2-3 | TRBV9 | TGTGCCAGCAGCGTAAGGGGGCTCACAGATACGCAGTATTTT | CASSVRGLTDTQYF
. | . | TRBJ2-5 | TRBV5-1 | TGCGCCAGCAGCTTGCGAGGGGAGGCTTCCCGAGAGACCCAGTACTTC | CASSLRGEASRETQYF
many | TRBD1 | TRBJ2-2 | TRBV7-3 | TGTGCCAGCAGCTTCCAACAGGGGATCACCGGGGAGCTGTTTTTT | CASSFQQGITGELFF
few | . | TRBJ1-4 | TRBV14 | TGTGCCAGCAGCCAAGATCCCATTATTGGGGTCCTACCAACTAATGAAAAACTGTTTTTT | CASSQDPIIGVLPTNEKLFF
. | . | TRBJ2-3 | TRBV5-1 | TGCGCCAGCAGCTTGATGGGGACGATTGGCGGCACAGATACGCAGTATTTT | CASSLMGTIGGTDTQYF
. | . | TRBJ2-3 | TRBV19 | TGTGCCAGTACCTCGGGTCTAGTGATAGATACGCAGTATTTT | CASTSGLVIDTQYF
. | . | TRBJ1-2 | TRBV20-1 | TGCAGTGCCCAGCGGCCGAGGTACCCCTATGGCTACACCTTC | CSAQRPRYPYGYTF
. | . | TRBJ2-7 | TRBV12-3/TRBV12-4 | TGTGCCAGCAGTTTGGTGGGGTTGGCCTCCTACGAGCAGTACTTC | CASSLVGLASYEQYF
few | TRBD2 | TRBJ2-5 | TRBV20-1 | TGCAGTGCTAGTCCACTAGCGGGGGGGCGGGGAGAGACCCAGTACTTC | CSASPLAGGRGETQYF
few | TRBD2 | TRBJ2-7 | TRBV2 | TGTGCCAGCAGTTGGACTAGCGGACACTACGAGCAGTACTTC | CASSWTSGHYEQYF
few | . | TRBJ1-4 | TRBV20-1 | TGCAGTGCTGGACGACAGGCGCCTCCAACTAATGAAAAACTGTTTTTT | CSAGRQAPPTNEKLFF
. | TRBD1 | TRBJ2-7 | TRBV29-1 | TGCAGCGTTGTCGGGACAGGGTCCTACGAGCAGTACTTC | CSVVGTGSYEQYF
few | . | TRBJ2-1 | TRBV6-5 | TGTGCCAGCAGTTACTCGACCCGGGTAAACAATGAGCAGTTCTTC | CASSYSTRVNNEQFF
many | . | TRBJ2-7 | TRBV29-1 | TGCAGCGTTGGGACCAACTACGAGCAGTACTTC | CSVGTNYEQYF
few | . | TRBJ1-1 | TRBV5-4 | TGTGCCAGCAGCTTGGTCGAGAACCCGTACGCTGAAGCTTTCTTT | CASSLVENPYAEAFF
few | . | TRBJ2-7 | TRBV9 | TGTGCCAGCAGCGTAGGGGACATCTCCTACGAGCAGTACTTC | CASSVGDISYEQYF
few | TRBD1 | TRBJ1-5 | TRBV6-2/TRBV6-3 | TGTGCCAGCAGCCCCCCGGGACAGGTGTTGGGTCAGCCCCAGCATTTT | CASSPPGQVLGQPQHF
. | TRBD2 | TRBJ2-1 | TRBV7-3 | TGTGCCAGCAGCCTAGGTGGGGGGGTCAATGAGCAGTTCTTC | CASSLGGGVNEQFF
. | TRBD1 | TRBJ2-5 | TRBV6-5 | TGTGCCAGCAAGTTCACTCCCACAGGGGGCGATGAGACCCAGTACTTC | CASKFTPTGGDETQYF